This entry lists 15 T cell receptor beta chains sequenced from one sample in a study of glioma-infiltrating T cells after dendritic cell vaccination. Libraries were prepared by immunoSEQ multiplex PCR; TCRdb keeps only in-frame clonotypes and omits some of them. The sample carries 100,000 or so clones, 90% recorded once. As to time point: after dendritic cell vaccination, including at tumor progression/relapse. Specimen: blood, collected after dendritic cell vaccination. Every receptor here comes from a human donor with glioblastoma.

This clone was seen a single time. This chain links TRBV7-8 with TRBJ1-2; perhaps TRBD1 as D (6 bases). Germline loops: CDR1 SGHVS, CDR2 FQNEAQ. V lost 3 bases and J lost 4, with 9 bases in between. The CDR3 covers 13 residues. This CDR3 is CASSFGQTYGYTF. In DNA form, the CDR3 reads TGTGCCAGCAGCTTTGGACAGACCTATGGCTACACCTTC.

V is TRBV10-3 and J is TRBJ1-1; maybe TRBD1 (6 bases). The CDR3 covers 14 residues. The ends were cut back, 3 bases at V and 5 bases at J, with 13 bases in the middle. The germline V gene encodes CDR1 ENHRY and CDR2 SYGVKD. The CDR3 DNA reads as TGTGCCATCAGTGATACAGGGAGTTTTACTGAAGCTTTCTTT. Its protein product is CAISDTGSFTEAFF.

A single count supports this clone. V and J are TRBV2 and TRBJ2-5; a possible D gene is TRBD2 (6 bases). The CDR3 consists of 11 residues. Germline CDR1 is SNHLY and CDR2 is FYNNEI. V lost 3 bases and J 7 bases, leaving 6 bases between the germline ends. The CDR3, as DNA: TGTGCCAGCAGTGAGGGGGGGACCCAGTACTTC. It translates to CASSEGGTQYF.

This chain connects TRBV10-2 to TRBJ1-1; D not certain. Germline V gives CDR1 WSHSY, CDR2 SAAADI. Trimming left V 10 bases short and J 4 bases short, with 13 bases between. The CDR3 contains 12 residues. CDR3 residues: CATAGGGTEAFF. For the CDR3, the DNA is TGCGCCACAGCGGGCGGAGGCACTGAAGCTTTCTTT.

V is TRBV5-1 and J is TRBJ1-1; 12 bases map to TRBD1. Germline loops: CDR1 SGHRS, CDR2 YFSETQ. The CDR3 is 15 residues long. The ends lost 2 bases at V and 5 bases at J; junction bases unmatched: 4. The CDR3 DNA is TGCGCCAGCAGCTTCGGGACAGGGGGCAGTACTGAAGCTTTCTTT. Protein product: CASSFGTGGSTEAFF.

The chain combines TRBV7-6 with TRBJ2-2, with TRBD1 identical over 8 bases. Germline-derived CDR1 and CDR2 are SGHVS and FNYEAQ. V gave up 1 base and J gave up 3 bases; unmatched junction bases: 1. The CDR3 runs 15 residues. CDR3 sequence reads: CASSLDRGYTGELFF. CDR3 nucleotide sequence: TGTGCCAGCAGCTTAGACAGGGGGTACACCGGGGAGCTGTTTTTT.

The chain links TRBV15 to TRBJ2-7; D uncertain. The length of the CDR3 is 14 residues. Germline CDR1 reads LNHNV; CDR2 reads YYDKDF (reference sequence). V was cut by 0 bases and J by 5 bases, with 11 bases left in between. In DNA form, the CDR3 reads TGTGCCACCAGCAGAGATTCTCCACGGGACGAGCAGTACTTC. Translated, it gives CATSRDSPRDEQYF.

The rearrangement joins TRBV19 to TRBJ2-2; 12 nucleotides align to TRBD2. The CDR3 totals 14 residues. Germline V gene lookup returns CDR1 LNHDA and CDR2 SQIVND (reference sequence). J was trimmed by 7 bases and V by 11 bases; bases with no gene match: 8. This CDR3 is CAGQRTSGDGELFF. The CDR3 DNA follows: TGTGCCGGACAACGGACTAGCGGGGACGGGGAGCTGTTTTTT.

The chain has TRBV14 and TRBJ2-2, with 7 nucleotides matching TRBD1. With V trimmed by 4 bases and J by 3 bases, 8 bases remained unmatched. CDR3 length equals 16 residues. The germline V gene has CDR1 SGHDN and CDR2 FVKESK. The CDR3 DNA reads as TGTGCCAGCAGCCCAAGACAGGGTTGGGACACCGGGGAGCTGTTTTTT. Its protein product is CASSPRQGWDTGELFF.

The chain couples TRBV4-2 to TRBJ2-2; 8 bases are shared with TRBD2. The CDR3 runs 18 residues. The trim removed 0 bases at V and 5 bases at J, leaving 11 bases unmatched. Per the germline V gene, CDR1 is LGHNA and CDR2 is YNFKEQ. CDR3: CASSQDEMSTGGTGELFF. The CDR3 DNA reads TGTGCCAGCAGCCAAGATGAGATGTCGACGGGAGGGACCGGGGAGCTGTTTTTT.

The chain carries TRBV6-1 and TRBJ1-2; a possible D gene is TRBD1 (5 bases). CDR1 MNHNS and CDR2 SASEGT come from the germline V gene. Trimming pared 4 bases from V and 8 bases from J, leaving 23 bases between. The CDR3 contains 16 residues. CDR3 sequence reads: CASSGGRDGLLGGYTF. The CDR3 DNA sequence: TGTGCCAGCAGTGGTGGGCGGGACGGACTCCTCGGAGGCTACACCTTC.

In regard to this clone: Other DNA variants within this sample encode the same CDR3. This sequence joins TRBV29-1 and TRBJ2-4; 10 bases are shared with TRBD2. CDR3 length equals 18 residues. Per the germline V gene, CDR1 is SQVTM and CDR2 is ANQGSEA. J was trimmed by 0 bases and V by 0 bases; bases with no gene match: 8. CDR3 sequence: CSVEEQRGGPIAKNIQYF. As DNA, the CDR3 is TGCAGCGTTGAAGAACAGCGGGGGGGCCCGATAGCCAAAAACATTCAGTACTTC.

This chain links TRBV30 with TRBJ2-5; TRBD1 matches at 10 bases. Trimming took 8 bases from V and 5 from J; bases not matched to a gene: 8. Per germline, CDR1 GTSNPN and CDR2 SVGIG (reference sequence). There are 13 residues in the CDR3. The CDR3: CALDRGRGETQYF. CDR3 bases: TGTGCCCTCGACAGGGGGCGCGGTGAGACCCAGTACTTC. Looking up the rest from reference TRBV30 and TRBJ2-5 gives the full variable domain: SQTIHQWPATLVQPVGSPLSLECTVEGTSNPNLYWYRQAAGRGLQLLFYSVGIGQISSEVPQNLSASRPQDRQFILSSKKLLLSDSGFYLCALDRGRGETQYFGPGTRLLVL.

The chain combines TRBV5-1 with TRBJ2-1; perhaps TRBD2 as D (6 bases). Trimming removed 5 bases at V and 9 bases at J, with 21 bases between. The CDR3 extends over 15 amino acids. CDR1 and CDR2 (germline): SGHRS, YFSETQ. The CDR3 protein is CASSLDITRGIEQFF. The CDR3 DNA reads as TGCGCCAGCAGTTTAGACATCACTCGGGGGATTGAGCAGTTCTTC.

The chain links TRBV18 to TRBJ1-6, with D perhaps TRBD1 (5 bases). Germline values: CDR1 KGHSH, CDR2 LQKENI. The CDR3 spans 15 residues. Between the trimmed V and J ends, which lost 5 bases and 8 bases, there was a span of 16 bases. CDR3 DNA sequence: TGTGCCAGCTCAACAGCGGAGGGGCGCGATTCACCCCTCCACTTT. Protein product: CASSTAEGRDSPLHF.